The sequence of this T cell receptor (beta chain) was determined in a study of blood T cell repertoires in COVID-19. Study overall: Material from acute and convalescent COVID-19 was sourced from the United States, Italy and Spain. T cells, B-cell-depleted T cells, or PBMCs provided the cDNA or gDNA that served as material.

Germline trimming cut 5 bases from V and 5 bases from J; bases unmatched to any gene: 15. The CDR3 is made up of 19 amino acids. Germline V gene sequence: CDR1 SGHRS, CDR2 YFSETQ. The authors' processing: Reference gene primer amplification yielded estimated nucleated cell counts. Repertoires were generated with immunoSEQ multiplex PCR, while TCRdb's copy carries only in-frame clones and drops some. D and trimming were read from the DNA, whereas the V and J calls and clone size are those reported in that table. Here the sample spans roughly 180,000 clones, about 85% being singletons. The J gene is TRBJ2-2, the V gene TRBV5-1, with 13 bases identical to TRBD2. The origin of this receptor is a woman in her thirties with active or convalescent COVID-19. The material sequenced was peripheral blood. CDR3 nucleotide sequence: TGCGCCAGCAGAAAGGAACTAGCGGGAGGGCCGACGTGGACCGGGGAGCTGTTTTTT. This encodes CASRKELAGGPTWTGELFF.